The rows below give T cell receptor beta chains drawn from one sample of a study of OX40 agonist ivuxolimab in advanced cancers. TCRdb's table, derived via immunoSEQ multiplex PCR, lists solely in-frame clones and lacks some. The repertoire has 100,000 or so clones, 95% to 97% of them found once; the top ten carry about 2%. The sequencing here drew on CD4+ or CD8+ T cells sorted from blood, taken in a trial of the OX40 agonist ivuxolimab. Source of these receptors: an adult with an advanced solid tumor such as melanoma, head and neck, liver or kidney cancer. Both conserved end residues are part of each CDR3. Each record gives: CDR3 DNA, CDR3 protein, D gene, J gene, clone size, V gene. D genes are given only for firm matches. Only part of the rows carry a size: once, few, many, or a class if the clone is expanded.

DNA: TGTGCCAGCAGTGGTCTTGACTACAGGGAGCTGTTTTTT
CDR3: CASSGLDYRELFF
D: .
J: TRBJ2-2
size: .
V: TRBV25-1

DNA: TGTGCCAGCAGCGATACTAGCGGGATAGGCAATGAGCAGTTCTTC
CDR3: CASSDTSGIGNEQFF
D: TRBD2
J: TRBJ2-1
size: .
V: TRBV6-5

DNA: TGTGCCAGCTTACGGACAGGAGAGACCCTCTATGGCTACACCTTC
CDR3: CASLRTGETLYGYTF
D: TRBD1
J: TRBJ1-2
size: once
V: TRBV6-1

DNA: TGTGCCAGTAGCCTCGGGACAGGGGCGTACCAAGAGACCCAGTACTTC
CDR3: CASSLGTGAYQETQYF
D: TRBD1
J: TRBJ2-5
size: .
V: TRBV19

DNA: TGTGCCACCTCACTTGCAGGGGGAAACAATGAGCAGTTCTTC
CDR3: CATSLAGGNNEQFF
D: TRBD1
J: TRBJ2-1
size: .
V: TRBV15

DNA: TGTGCCAGCAGCTGGGGACAACCCAACACCGGGGAGCTGTTTTTT
CDR3: CASSWGQPNTGELFF
D: .
J: TRBJ2-2
size: .
V: TRBV7-3

DNA: TGTGCCAGTAGTCCTCCTCAGGGTGGCCAAGTGGTTGAGCAGTTCTTC
CDR3: CASSPPQGGQVVEQFF
D: .
J: TRBJ2-1
size: .
V: TRBV19

DNA: TGTGCCAGCAGTGCAGGGTCAGGCTACACCTTC
CDR3: CASSAGSGYTF
D: .
J: TRBJ1-2
size: .
V: TRBV6-6

DNA: TGTGCCAGCAGTTTATATCAGGGCTCTGGAAACACCATATATTTT
CDR3: CASSLYQGSGNTIYF
D: .
J: TRBJ1-3
size: .
V: TRBV27

DNA: TGTGCCAGCAGTCGGGTCTACGAGCAGTACTTC
CDR3: CASSRVYEQYF
D: .
J: TRBJ2-7
size: .
V: TRBV2

DNA: TGTGCCAGCAGCTTAGAAGCGGAGTTAGCGGGAGGAACTCACAGCGATACGCAGTATTTT
CDR3: CASSLEAELAGGTHSDTQYF
D: TRBD2
J: TRBJ2-3
size: .
V: TRBV7-6

DNA: TGTGCCAGCAGCTTGTACGGGACGGAAGGCAATGAGCAGTTCTTC
CDR3: CASSLYGTEGNEQFF
D: .
J: TRBJ2-1
size: .
V: TRBV9

DNA: TGTGCCAGCAGCCAAGATGAGGGGCTGGGGGAAAAACTGTTTTTT
CDR3: CASSQDEGLGEKLFF
D: .
J: TRBJ1-4
size: once
V: TRBV4-2

DNA: TGCGCCAGCAGCTGGGACCTTGCCACTGAAGCTTTCTTT
CDR3: CASSWDLATEAFF
D: .
J: TRBJ1-1
size: .
V: TRBV5-1

DNA: TGCGCCAGCAGCCAAGACCGAGGACAGGGCAGAGGAGGGGTAGACACTGAAGCTTTCTTT
CDR3: CASSQDRGQGRGGVDTEAFF
D: TRBD1
J: TRBJ1-1
size: few
V: TRBV4-1

DNA: TGTGCCAGCAACGCAGCCGGGACAGGGTTCCCTGAAGCTTTCTTT
CDR3: CASNAAGTGFPEAFF
D: TRBD1
J: TRBJ1-1
size: .
V: TRBV6-1

DNA: TGTGCCAGCAGCCAATTGACAGGCCCCTACAATGAGCAGTTCTTC
CDR3: CASSQLTGPYNEQFF
D: .
J: TRBJ2-1
size: .
V: TRBV16

DNA: TGTGCCAGTAGTAAACTAGACTCCTCCTACGAGCAGTACTTC
CDR3: CASSKLDSSYEQYF
D: .
J: TRBJ2-7
size: .
V: TRBV19

DNA: TGTGCCAGCAGCTTGGGGCAGGTACCGCAAGAGACCCAGTACTTC
CDR3: CASSLGQVPQETQYF
D: .
J: TRBJ2-5
size: .
V: TRBV9

DNA: TGTGCCAGCAGCCCCCTGTCGTCTAGCGGGAGGTTCTCCTACGAGCAGTACTTC
CDR3: CASSPLSSSGRFSYEQYF
D: TRBD2
J: TRBJ2-7
size: once
V: TRBV7-6

DNA: TGTGCCAGCAGCCCCTATTCAGGGTTGACTGAAGCTTTCTTT
CDR3: CASSPYSGLTEAFF
D: .
J: TRBJ1-1
size: .
V: TRBV5-4

DNA: TGTGCCAGCAGCCCCGACAGGGAAACTGAAGCTTTCTTT
CDR3: CASSPDRETEAFF
D: TRBD1
J: TRBJ1-1
size: .
V: TRBV7-3

DNA: TGTGCCAGCAGCTTAGAGGGAGGCACCTACGAGCAGTACTTC
CDR3: CASSLEGGTYEQYF
D: .
J: TRBJ2-7
size: .
V: TRBV7-8

DNA: TGCGCCAGCAGCTTGGGACAGGGGGCCGGGGAGCTGTTTTTT
CDR3: CASSLGQGAGELFF
D: TRBD1
J: TRBJ2-2
size: once
V: TRBV5-1

DNA: TGCAGCGTTGAATTAAGGCAGGGGTATACCGGGGAGCTGTTTTTT
CDR3: CSVELRQGYTGELFF
D: .
J: TRBJ2-2
size: .
V: TRBV29-1

DNA: TGTGCCTGGAGTGTACTAGCGGGGGGGGAGACCCAGTACTTC
CDR3: CAWSVLAGGETQYF
D: TRBD2
J: TRBJ2-5
size: .
V: TRBV30

DNA: TGTGCCAGTAGTATTCAGGGGGAGGTGATCTACGAGCAGTACTTC
CDR3: CASSIQGEVIYEQYF
D: .
J: TRBJ2-7
size: .
V: TRBV19

DNA: TGCGCCAGCAGCCCACCTCAGGGGGCGGGTGGCTACACCTTC
CDR3: CASSPPQGAGGYTF
D: TRBD1
J: TRBJ1-2
size: once
V: TRBV4-1

DNA: TGTGCCAGCAGCCCCCGACTAGCGGGAGTAGATGAGCAGTACTTC
CDR3: CASSPRLAGVDEQYF
D: TRBD2
J: TRBJ2-7
size: .
V: TRBV7-9

DNA: TGCGCCAGCAGCGGGCGGACAGGGTCGAACACTGAAGCTTTCTTT
CDR3: CASSGRTGSNTEAFF
D: TRBD1
J: TRBJ1-1
size: .
V: TRBV5-1

DNA: TGTGCCAGCTCACCACGAGGGGGTGGTAGCAATCAGCCCCAGCATTTT
CDR3: CASSPRGGGSNQPQHF
D: .
J: TRBJ1-5
size: .
V: TRBV18

DNA: TGTGCCAGCAGTTGGGGGGACGGGACCCAGAGAACAGCCGGCTACACCTTC
CDR3: CASSWGDGTQRTAGYTF
D: .
J: TRBJ1-2
size: .
V: TRBV28

DNA: TGTGCCAGCAGACCTCCACTCGGACAGGAGAAGAACACTGAAGCTTTCTTT
CDR3: CASRPPLGQEKNTEAFF
D: TRBD1
J: TRBJ1-1
size: .
V: TRBV11-2

DNA: TGTGCCAGCAGTTTCTTCGGCAGGGGCACAGATACGCAGTATTTT
CDR3: CASSFFGRGTDTQYF
D: .
J: TRBJ2-3
size: .
V: TRBV27

DNA: TGTGCCAGCAGCTTTACAGCGGGCGTCCTGACTTTC
CDR3: CASSFTAGVLTF
D: .
J: TRBJ2-6
size: .
V: TRBV7-9

DNA: TGTGCCAGCAATAAAGGGGACAGCAACACAGATACGCAGTATTTT
CDR3: CASNKGDSNTDTQYF
D: TRBD1
J: TRBJ2-3
size: .
V: TRBV28

DNA: TGCGCCAGCAGCTCGACCCCCAGGGAGCGGGGAGAAGAGACCCAGTACTTC
CDR3: CASSSTPRERGEETQYF
D: TRBD2
J: TRBJ2-5
size: .
V: TRBV5-1

DNA: TGTGCCAGCAGCCCGGGACAGGGAGAGGTCGAGCAGTACTTC
CDR3: CASSPGQGEVEQYF
D: TRBD1
J: TRBJ2-7
size: .
V: TRBV27

DNA: TGTGCCAGCAGTAAGACAGGGGGCTACACCTTC
CDR3: CASSKTGGYTF
D: TRBD1
J: TRBJ1-2
size: .
V: TRBV28

DNA: TGTGCCTGCGGACAGGGGGCGGTCACCGGGGAGCTGTTTTTT
CDR3: CACGQGAVTGELFF
D: TRBD1
J: TRBJ2-2
size: .
V: TRBV30

DNA: TGTGCCAGCAGTTTTAATGACGGCGCTGAAGCTTTCTTT
CDR3: CASSFNDGAEAFF
D: .
J: TRBJ1-1
size: .
V: TRBV6-5

DNA: TGTGCCAGCAGTTTAGCGGGAAGTGATACGCAGTATTTT
CDR3: CASSLAGSDTQYF
D: TRBD2
J: TRBJ2-3
size: .
V: TRBV2

DNA: TGTGCCAGCAGCCCCAACCGGGACAATATATGGGATACGCAGTATTTT
CDR3: CASSPNRDNIWDTQYF
D: .
J: TRBJ2-3
size: .
V: TRBV9

DNA: TGTGCCAGTGGGCAGGGGAGCTCCTACGAGCAGTACTTC
CDR3: CASGQGSSYEQYF
D: .
J: TRBJ2-7
size: .
V: TRBV19

DNA: TGTGCCAGCAGCTATGACAGGGGGACGAATCAGCCCCAGCATTTT
CDR3: CASSYDRGTNQPQHF
D: TRBD1
J: TRBJ1-5
size: .
V: TRBV7-9

DNA: TGTGCCAGTAGTTCCGTAGGGGGCGCCGGCAATCAGCCCCAGCATTTT
CDR3: CASSSVGGAGNQPQHF
D: TRBD1
J: TRBJ1-5
size: .
V: TRBV19

DNA: TGTGCCAGCAGCGTAGCTCGTAGCGGGGAAGAGACCCAGTACTTC
CDR3: CASSVARSGEETQYF
D: TRBD2
J: TRBJ2-5
size: .
V: TRBV9

DNA: TGCGCCAGCAGCCAGGGACGGACTAGCAATCAGCCCCAGCATTTT
CDR3: CASSQGRTSNQPQHF
D: .
J: TRBJ1-5
size: .
V: TRBV4-1

DNA: TGTGCCAGCAGCTTGCTTATGACAGTTGTAACTGAAGCTTTCTTT
CDR3: CASSLLMTVVTEAFF
D: .
J: TRBJ1-1
size: .
V: TRBV5-8

DNA: TGTGCCTGGACGGGAAGCCCACAAGAGACCCAGTACTTC
CDR3: CAWTGSPQETQYF
D: .
J: TRBJ2-5
size: .
V: TRBV30

DNA: TGTGCCAGCAGTTTACTTAACACCGGGGAGCTGTTTTTT
CDR3: CASSLLNTGELFF
D: .
J: TRBJ2-2
size: .
V: TRBV28

DNA: TGTGCCACCAGTGAGAGCGACTACGGGACTATCGCGGACGAGCAGTACTTC
CDR3: CATSESDYGTIADEQYF
D: TRBD2
J: TRBJ2-7
size: .
V: TRBV15

DNA: TGTGCCAGCAGCCAAGCCCCGGACACAGATACGCAGTATTTT
CDR3: CASSQAPDTDTQYF
D: .
J: TRBJ2-3
size: .
V: TRBV14

DNA: TGTGCCAGCAGCTGGACAGCAGGGGGCTACACCTTC
CDR3: CASSWTAGGYTF
D: .
J: TRBJ1-2
size: once
V: TRBV7-9